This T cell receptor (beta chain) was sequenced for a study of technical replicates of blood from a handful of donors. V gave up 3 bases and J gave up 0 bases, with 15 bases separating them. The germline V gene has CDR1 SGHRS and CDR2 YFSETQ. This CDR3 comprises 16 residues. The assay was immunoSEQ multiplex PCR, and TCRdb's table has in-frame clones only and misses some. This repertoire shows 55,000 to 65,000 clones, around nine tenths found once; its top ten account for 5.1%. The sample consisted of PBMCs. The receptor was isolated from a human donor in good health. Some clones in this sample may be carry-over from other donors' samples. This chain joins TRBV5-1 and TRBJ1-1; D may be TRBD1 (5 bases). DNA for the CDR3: TGCGCCAGCAGCTACGGGGGGGGACGGTTGAACACTGAAGCTTTCTTT. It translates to CASSYGGGRLNTEAFF.